Given below is one T cell receptor beta chain in context. This sample is part of a study of lymphopenia after photon versus proton radiotherapy. Here immunoSEQ multiplex PCR was the method, and the copy in TCRdb shows in-frame clones only, minus some. The sample includes about 25,000 clones, less than 90% seen only once; the top ten take under 4.5%. This receptor was taken from a woman between 50 and 59 years old with pancreatic cancer. Sequencing used peripheral blood, obtained from a patient treated with photon-based radiotherapy.

Here the CDR3 reads CASSPGQSYEQYF. The CDR3 DNA reads as TGTGCCAGCAGTCCGGGACAGTCCTACGAGCAGTACTTC. The chain recombines TRBV6-1 with TRBJ2-7; 7 nucleotides agree with TRBD1. The CDR3 has 13 residues. Trimming cost V 5 bases and J 1 base; bases outside gene matches: 2. CDR1 and CDR2 (germline): MNHNS, SASEGT.